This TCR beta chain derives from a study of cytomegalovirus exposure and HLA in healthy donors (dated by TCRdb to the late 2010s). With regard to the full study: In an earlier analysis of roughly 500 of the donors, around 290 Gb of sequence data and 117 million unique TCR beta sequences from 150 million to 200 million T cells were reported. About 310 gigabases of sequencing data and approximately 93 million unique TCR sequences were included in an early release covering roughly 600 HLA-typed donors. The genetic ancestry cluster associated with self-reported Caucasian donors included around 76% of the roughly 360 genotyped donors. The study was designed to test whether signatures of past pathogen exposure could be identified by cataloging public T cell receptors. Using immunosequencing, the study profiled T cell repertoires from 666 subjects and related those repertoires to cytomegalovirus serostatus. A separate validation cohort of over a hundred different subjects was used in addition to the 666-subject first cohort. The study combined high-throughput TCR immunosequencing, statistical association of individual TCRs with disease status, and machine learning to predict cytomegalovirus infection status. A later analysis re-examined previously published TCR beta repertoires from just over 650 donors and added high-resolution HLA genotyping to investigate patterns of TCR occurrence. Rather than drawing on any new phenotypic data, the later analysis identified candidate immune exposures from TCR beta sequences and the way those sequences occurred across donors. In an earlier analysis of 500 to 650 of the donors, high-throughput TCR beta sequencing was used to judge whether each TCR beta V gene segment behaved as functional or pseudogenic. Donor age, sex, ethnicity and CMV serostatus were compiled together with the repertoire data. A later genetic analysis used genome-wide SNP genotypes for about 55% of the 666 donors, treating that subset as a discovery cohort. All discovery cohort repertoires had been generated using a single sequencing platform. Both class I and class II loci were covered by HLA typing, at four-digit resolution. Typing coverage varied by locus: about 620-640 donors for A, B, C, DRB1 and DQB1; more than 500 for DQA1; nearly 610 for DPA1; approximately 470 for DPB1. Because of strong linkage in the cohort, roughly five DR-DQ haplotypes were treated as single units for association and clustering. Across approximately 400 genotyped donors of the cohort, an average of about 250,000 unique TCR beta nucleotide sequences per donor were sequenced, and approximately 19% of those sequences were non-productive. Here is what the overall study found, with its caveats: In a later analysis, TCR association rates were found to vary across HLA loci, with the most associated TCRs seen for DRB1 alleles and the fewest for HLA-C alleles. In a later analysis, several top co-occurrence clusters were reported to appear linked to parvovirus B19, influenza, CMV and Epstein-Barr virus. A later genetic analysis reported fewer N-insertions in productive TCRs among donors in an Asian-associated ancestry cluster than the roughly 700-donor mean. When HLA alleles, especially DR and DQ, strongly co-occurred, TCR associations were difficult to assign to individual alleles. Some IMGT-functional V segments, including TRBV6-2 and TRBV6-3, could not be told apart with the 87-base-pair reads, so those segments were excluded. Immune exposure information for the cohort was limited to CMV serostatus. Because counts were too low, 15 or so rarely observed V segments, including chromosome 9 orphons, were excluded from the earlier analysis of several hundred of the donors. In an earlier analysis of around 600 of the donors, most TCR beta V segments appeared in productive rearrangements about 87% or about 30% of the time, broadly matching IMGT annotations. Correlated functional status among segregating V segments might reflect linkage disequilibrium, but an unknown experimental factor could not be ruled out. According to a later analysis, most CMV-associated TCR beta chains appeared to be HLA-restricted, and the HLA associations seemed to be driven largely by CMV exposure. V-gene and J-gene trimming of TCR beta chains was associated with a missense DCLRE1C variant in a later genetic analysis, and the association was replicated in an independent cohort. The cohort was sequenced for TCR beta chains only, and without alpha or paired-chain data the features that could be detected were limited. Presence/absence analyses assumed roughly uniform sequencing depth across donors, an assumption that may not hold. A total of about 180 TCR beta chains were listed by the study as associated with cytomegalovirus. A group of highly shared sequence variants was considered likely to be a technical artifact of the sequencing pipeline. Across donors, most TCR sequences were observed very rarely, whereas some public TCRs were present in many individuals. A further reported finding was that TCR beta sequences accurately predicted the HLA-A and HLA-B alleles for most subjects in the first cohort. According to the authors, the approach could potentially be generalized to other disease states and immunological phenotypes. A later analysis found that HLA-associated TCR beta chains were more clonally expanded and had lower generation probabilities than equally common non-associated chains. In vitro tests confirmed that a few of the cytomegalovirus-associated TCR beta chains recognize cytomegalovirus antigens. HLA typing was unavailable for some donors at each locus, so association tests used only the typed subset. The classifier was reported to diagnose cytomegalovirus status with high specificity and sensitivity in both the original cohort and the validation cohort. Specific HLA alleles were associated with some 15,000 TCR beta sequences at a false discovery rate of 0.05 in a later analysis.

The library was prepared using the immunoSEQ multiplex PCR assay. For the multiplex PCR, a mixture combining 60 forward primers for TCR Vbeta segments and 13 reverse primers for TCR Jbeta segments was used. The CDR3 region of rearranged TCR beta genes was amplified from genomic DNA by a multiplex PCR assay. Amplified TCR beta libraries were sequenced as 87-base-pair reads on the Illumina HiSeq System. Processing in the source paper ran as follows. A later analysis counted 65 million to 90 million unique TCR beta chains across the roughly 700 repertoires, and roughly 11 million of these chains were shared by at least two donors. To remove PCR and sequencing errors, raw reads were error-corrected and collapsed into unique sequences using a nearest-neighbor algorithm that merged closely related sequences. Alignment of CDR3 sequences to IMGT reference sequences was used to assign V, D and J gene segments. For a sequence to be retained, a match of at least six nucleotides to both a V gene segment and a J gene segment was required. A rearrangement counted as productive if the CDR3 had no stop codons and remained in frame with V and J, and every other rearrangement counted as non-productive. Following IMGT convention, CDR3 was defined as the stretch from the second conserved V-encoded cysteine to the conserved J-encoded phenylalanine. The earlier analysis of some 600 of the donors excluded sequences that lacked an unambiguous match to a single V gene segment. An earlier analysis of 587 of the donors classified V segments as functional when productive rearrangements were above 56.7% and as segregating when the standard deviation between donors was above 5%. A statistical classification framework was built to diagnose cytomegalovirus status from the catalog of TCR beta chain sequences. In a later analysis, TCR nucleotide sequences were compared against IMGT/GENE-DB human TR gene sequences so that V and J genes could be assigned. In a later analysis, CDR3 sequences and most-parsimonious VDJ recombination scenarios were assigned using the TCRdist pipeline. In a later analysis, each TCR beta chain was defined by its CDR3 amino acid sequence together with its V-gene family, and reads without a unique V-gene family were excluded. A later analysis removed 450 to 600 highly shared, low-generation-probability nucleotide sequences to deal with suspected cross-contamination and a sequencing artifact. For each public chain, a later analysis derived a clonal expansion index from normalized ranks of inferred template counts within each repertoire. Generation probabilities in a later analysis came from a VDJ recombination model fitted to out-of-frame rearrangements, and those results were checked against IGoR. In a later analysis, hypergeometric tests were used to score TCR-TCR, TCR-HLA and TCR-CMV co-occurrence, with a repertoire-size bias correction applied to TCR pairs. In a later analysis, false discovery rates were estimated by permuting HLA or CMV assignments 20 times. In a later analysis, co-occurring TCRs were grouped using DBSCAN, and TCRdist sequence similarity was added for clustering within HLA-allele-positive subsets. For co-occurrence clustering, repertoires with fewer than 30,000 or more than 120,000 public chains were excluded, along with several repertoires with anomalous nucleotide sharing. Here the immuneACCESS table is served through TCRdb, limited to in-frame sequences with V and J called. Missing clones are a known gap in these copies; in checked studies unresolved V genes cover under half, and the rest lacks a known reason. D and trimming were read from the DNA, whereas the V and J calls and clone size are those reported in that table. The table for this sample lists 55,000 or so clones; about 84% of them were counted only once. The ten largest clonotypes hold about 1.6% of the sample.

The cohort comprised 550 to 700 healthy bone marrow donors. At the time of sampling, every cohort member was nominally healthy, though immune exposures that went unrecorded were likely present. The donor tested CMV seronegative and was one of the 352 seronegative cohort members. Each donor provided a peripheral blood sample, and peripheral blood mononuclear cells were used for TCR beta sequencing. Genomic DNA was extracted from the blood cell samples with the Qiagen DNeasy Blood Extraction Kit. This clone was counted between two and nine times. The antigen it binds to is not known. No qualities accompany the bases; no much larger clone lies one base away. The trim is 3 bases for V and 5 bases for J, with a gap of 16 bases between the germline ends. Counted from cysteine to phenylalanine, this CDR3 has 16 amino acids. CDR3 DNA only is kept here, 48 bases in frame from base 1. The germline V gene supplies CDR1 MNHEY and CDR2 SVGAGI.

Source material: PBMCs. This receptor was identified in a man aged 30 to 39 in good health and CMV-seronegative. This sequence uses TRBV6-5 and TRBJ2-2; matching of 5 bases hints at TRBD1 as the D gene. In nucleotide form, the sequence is TGTGCCAGCAGTTATTCGCAGGGTGGTTGGACCGGGGAGCTGTTTTTT. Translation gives CASSYSQGGWTGELFF.